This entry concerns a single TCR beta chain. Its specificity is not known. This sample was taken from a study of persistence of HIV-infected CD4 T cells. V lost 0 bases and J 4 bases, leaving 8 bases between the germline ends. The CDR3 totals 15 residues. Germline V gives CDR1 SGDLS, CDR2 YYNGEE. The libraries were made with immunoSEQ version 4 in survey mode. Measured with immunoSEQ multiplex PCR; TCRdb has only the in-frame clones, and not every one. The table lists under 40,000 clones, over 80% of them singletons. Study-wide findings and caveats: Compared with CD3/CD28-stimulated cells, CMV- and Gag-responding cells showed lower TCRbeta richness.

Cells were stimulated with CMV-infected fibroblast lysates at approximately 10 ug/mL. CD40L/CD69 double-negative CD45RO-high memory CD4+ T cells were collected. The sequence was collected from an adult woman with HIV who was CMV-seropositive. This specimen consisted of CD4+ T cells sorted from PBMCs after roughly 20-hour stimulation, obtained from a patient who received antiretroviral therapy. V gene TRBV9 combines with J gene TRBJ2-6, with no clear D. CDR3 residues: CASSVGLGGANVLTF. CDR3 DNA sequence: TGTGCCAGCAGCGTAGGCTTGGGAGGGGCCAACGTCCTGACTTTC. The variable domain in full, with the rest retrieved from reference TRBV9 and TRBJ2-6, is DSGVTQTPKHLITATGQRVTLRCSPRSGDLSVYWYQQSLDQGLQFLIQYYNGEERAKGNILERFSAQQFPDLHSELNLSSLELGDSALYFCASSVGLGGANVLTFGAGSRLTVL.